This T cell receptor beta chain emerged from a study of cytomegalovirus exposure and HLA in healthy donors. The PCR employed 60 Vbeta primers together with 13 Jbeta primers. TCRdb's table, derived via immunoSEQ multiplex PCR, lists solely in-frame clones and lacks some. The sample contains 180,000 or so clones, 70% to 90% of which appear only once. General observations from the study: In vitro, three CMV-associated chains proved specific for CMV antigens. A later analysis reported that several of the most significant clusters appeared to be linked to common viral pathogens, among them Epstein-Barr virus. The authors later found HLA-associated TCR beta chains more clonally expanded than equally common others. An analysis that came later showed most CMV-associated TCR beta chains appearing HLA-restricted.

Concerning this clone itself: The antigen remains undetermined.

The CDR3 is 13 amino acids. Germline assignment: CDR1 SGDLS and CDR2 YYNGEE. Deletions cut 0 bases from V and 6 bases from J, with 8 bases between. The sequenced sample consisted of PBMCs. The clonotype comes from a young man in good health and CMV-seropositive. The chain recombines TRBV9 with TRBJ2-3; D is unresolved. CDR3 region: CASSVDNLDTQYF. The CDR3 nucleotides are TGTGCCAGCAGCGTAGACAACCTGGATACGCAGTATTTT.